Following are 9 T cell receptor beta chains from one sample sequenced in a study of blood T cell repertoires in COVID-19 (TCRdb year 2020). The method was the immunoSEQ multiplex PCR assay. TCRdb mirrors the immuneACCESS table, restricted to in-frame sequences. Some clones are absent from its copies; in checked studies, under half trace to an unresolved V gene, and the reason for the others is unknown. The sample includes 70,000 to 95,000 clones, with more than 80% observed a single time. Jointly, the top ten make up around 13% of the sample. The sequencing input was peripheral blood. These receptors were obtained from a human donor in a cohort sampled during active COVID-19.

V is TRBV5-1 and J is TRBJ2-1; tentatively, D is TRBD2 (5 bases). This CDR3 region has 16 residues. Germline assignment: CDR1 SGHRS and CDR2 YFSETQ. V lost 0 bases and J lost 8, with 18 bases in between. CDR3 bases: TGCGCCAGCAGCTTGGGAGGCGGACTCAGCCAGGATGAGCAGTTCTTC. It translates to CASSLGGGLSQDEQFF.

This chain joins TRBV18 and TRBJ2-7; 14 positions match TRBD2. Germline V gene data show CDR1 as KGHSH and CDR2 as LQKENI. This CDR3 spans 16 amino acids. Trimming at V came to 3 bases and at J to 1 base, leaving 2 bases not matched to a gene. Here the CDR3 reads CASSPRLAGGSYEQYF. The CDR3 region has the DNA TGTGCCAGCTCACCTCGACTAGCGGGGGGGTCCTACGAGCAGTACTTC.

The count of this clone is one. The CDR3 bases are TGCGCCAGCAGCTTGGTTAGCGGGGACTACAATGAGCAGTTCTTC. Its protein product is CASSLVSGDYNEQFF. V and J are TRBV5-1 and TRBJ2-1; 8 positions match TRBD2. The trim removed 0 bases at V and 3 bases at J, leaving 2 bases unmatched. The germline V gene encodes CDR1 SGHRS and CDR2 YFSETQ. This CDR3 has 15 residues.

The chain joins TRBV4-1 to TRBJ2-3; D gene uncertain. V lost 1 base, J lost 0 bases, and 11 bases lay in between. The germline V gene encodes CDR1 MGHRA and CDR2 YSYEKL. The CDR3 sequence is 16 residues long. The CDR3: CASSQGYSTSTDTQYF. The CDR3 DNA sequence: TGCGCCAGCAGCCAAGGGTACTCAACTAGCACAGATACGCAGTATTTT.

The CDR3 sequence is CASSLETKTEAFF. CDR3 DNA sequence: TGTGCCAGCAGCTTAGAGACAAAAACTGAAGCTTTCTTT. The chain is built from TRBV5-4 and TRBJ1-1; D unresolved. V dropped 2 bases and J dropped 5 bases, with 10 bases sitting between them. Germline CDR1 reads SGHNT; CDR2 reads YYREEE (reference sequence). The CDR3 runs to 13 residues.

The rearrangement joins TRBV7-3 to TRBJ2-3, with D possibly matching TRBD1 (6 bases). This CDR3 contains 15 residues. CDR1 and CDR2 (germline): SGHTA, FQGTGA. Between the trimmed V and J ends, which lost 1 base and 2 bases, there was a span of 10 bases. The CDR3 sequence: CASSLNRVPTDTQYF. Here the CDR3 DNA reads TGTGCCAGCAGCTTAAACAGGGTTCCCACAGATACGCAGTATTTT. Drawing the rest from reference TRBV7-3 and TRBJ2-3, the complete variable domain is GAGVSQTPSNKVTEKGKYVELRCDPISGHTALYWYRQSLGQGPEFLIYFQGTGAADDSGLPNDRFFAVRPEGSVSTLKIQRTERGDSAVYLCASSLNRVPTDTQYFGPGTRLTVL.

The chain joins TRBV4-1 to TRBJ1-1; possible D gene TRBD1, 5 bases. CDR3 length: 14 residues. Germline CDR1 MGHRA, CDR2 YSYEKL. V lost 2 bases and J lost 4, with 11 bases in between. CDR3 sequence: CASSQSGRRTEAFF. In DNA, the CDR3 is TGCGCCAGCAGCCAATCAGGGCGACGCACTGAAGCTTTCTTT.

The CDR3 loop reads CASSEFGSGGAADTQYF. The CDR3 nucleotides read TGTGCCAGCAGTGAATTTGGGAGCGGGGGGGCAGCAGATACGCAGTATTTT. This rearrangement joins TRBV6-1 to TRBJ2-3; 10 nucleotides align to TRBD2. This CDR3 has 17 amino acids. Losses at the gene ends were 2 bases for V and 4 bases for J; bases not matched to a gene: 9. Germline V gene data show CDR1 as MNHNS and CDR2 as SASEGT.

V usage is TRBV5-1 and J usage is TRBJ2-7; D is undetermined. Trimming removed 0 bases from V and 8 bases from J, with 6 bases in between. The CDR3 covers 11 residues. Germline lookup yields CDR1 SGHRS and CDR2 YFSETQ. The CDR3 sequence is CASSLEEKQYF. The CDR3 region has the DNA TGCGCCAGCAGCTTGGAGGAGAAGCAGTACTTC.